This T cell receptor beta chain was captured by sequencing in a study of blood T cell repertoires in COVID-19 (dated by TCRdb to the early 2020s). Some background on the complete study: Samples covering the acute and convalescent phases of COVID-19 were provided by collaborators in the United States, Italy and Spain. The material from the prospective study consisted of cDNA or gDNA derived from T cells, B-cell-depleted T cells, or PBMCs. The dataset comprised deeply sampled blood TCRbeta repertoires from subjects exposed to, actively infected with, or recovered from COVID-19. The repertoires were released in a freely available public database intended as a resource for research on the immune response to SARS-CoV-2. Samples were obtained from the ongoing ImmuneRACE study (first 160 participants) and from about 1,300 subjects provided by 6 global collaborators. Nearly every sample came with metadata listing a de-identified subject ID, COVID-19 status, age in years and sex. Where available, HLA class I and class II types were obtained from metadata supplied by the sample provider rather than from assay-based typing.

TCRbeta CDR3 regions were amplified from genomic DNA using the immunoSEQ Assay, a bias-controlled multiplex PCR. The paper's data handling went like this. Within the assay, amplification of reference gene primers was used to estimate how many nucleated cells each sample contained. To quantify the absolute abundance of each unique TCRbeta CDR3 rearrangement, sequence reads were collapsed and filtered. For each sample, productive Simpson clonality was calculated as the square root of Simpson's diversity index over productive rearrangements. What TCRdb holds here is the immuneACCESS table cut down to in-frame rearrangements. Part of the clones is not present; checked against another copy, under half of the missing clones reflect an unresolved V gene, and the others are unexplained. The DNA gave D and trimming, while V, J and clone size come from that table. For this sample there are under 300,000 clones; approximately 80% appear just once. The top ten clonotypes cover around 3.5% of the sample.

What the work shows at the level of the full study, not this receptor alone: How much clinical and demographic metadata was included differed by source and by participant, and the metadata was provided uncurated.

In the case of this clone: Its antigen remains unidentified. No base qualities exist here, and no much larger clone lies one base off it.

Whole blood was collected in K2EDTA tubes by collaborating institutions according to the institutions' own protocols. For TCRbeta analysis, collaborators shipped samples in one of three forms: frozen whole blood, isolated PBMCs, or DNA extracted from either of those sample types. From the germline V gene (reference sequence), CDR1 is MNHNY and CDR2 is SVGAGI. A distance of 10 bases separates the germline ends of V and J, which lose 7 bases and 4 bases respectively. The CDR3 covers 12 residues, taking in both the cysteine and the phenylalanine. Kept here is only the CDR3 DNA, which spans 36 bases and is read in frame from base 1.

The origin of this receptor is a young woman with acute or convalescent COVID-19. The sequence is built from TRBV6-6 and TRBJ2-5; a tentative D call is TRBD2 (6 bases match). Input material: peripheral blood. CDR3 loop: CASTGAGETQYF. In nucleotide form, the sequence is TGTGCCAGCACTGGAGCGGGAGAGACCCAGTACTTC.